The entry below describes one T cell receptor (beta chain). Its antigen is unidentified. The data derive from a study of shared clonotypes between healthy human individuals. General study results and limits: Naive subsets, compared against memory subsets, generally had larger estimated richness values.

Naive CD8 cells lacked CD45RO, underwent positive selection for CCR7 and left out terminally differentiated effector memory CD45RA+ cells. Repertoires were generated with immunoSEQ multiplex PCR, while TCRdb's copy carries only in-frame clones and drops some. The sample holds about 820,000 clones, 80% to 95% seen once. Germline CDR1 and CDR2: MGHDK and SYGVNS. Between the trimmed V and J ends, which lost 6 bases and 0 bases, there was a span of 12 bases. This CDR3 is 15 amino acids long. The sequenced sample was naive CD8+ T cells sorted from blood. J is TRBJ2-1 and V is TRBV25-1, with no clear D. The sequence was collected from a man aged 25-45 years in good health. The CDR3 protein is CASRDRLGSYNEQFF. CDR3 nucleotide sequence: TGTGCCAGCAGAGATCGGTTGGGCTCCTACAATGAGCAGTTCTTC.